Listed below are T cell receptor beta chains from one sample, sequenced in a study of T cells in Graves' hyperthyroidism and ophthalmopathy. TCRdb reprocessed the multiplex PCR reads via MiXCR and lists one record per CDR3 protein. The sample has about 380,000 distinct CDR3 sequences, roughly 20% seen once. Sequenced sample: blood. All receptors derive from a man between 18 and 35 years old with Graves' ophthalmopathy. The CDR3 runs from the conserved cysteine through the conserved F or W. Each record gives: J gene, V gene, clone size, D gene, CDR3 protein, CDR3 DNA. A D gene is named only where the DNA matches it firmly. Rows give clone size only sometimes, using once, few, many, or a class for an expanded clone.

j_call: TRBJ2-2
v_call: TRBV20-1
clone_size: many
d_call: .
cdr3_aa: CSAILGGFGGELFF
cdr3_nt: TGCAGTGCTATACTAGGAGGATTTGGCGGGGAGCTGTTTTTT

j_call: TRBJ1-2
v_call: TRBV7-9
clone_size: .
d_call: .
cdr3_aa: CASSPIGTFSHGYTF
cdr3_nt: TGTGCCAGTAGCCCCATCGGGACTTTTTCTCATGGCTACACCTTC

j_call: TRBJ2-3
v_call: TRBV5-8
clone_size: many
d_call: TRBD2
cdr3_aa: CASSPRREATDTQYF
cdr3_nt: TGTGCCAGCAGCCCCCGCCGGGAGGCAACAGATACGCAGTATTTT

j_call: TRBJ1-3
v_call: TRBV5-6
clone_size: .
d_call: .
cdr3_aa: CASSRDWSSGNTIYF
cdr3_nt: TGTGCCAGCAGCCGGGACTGGAGCTCTGGAAACACCATATATTTT

j_call: TRBJ2-1
v_call: TRBV4-1
clone_size: .
d_call: .
cdr3_aa: CASSQIAAATYNEQFF
cdr3_nt: TGCGCCAGCAGCCAGATTGCAGCGGCAACCTACAATGAGCAGTTCTTC

j_call: TRBJ1-2
v_call: TRBV28
clone_size: many
d_call: .
cdr3_aa: CASTSPGHNYGYTF
cdr3_nt: TGTGCCAGCACCTCTCCGGGACACAACTATGGCTACACCTTC

j_call: TRBJ2-7
v_call: TRBV5-8
clone_size: many
d_call: .
cdr3_aa: CASSLFAGDYEQYF
cdr3_nt: TGTGCCAGCAGCTTGTTTGCAGGAGACTACGAGCAGTACTTC

j_call: TRBJ2-7
v_call: TRBV14
clone_size: .
d_call: TRBD2
cdr3_aa: CASSQVDPSGADEQYF
cdr3_nt: TGTGCCAGCAGCCAAGTAGACCCTAGCGGGGCTGACGAGCAGTACTTC

j_call: TRBJ2-1
v_call: TRBV27
clone_size: once
d_call: .
cdr3_aa: CASSSSGPTYNEQFF
cdr3_nt: TGTGCCAGCAGTTCAAGCGGACCAACCTACAATGAGCAGTTCTTC

j_call: TRBJ2-7
v_call: TRBV5-1
clone_size: many
d_call: .
cdr3_aa: CASSLSTYEQYF
cdr3_nt: TGCGCCAGCAGCTTGAGTACCTACGAGCAGTACTTC

j_call: TRBJ2-4
v_call: TRBV9
clone_size: .
d_call: .
cdr3_aa: CASSVEGQGGGIQYF
cdr3_nt: TGTGCCAGCAGCGTAGAGGGGCAGGGGGGAGGCATTCAGTACTTC

j_call: TRBJ2-1
v_call: TRBV5-1
clone_size: .
d_call: .
cdr3_aa: CASSSEGIYNEQFF
cdr3_nt: TGCGCCAGCAGCTCGGAAGGGATCTACAATGAGCAGTTCTTC

j_call: TRBJ2-7
v_call: TRBV14
clone_size: .
d_call: .
cdr3_aa: CASSQASVEQYF
cdr3_nt: TGTGCCAGCAGCCAAGCATCGGTCGAGCAGTACTTC

j_call: TRBJ2-3
v_call: TRBV6-1
clone_size: few
d_call: .
cdr3_aa: CASRLNGAGPTDTQYF
cdr3_nt: TGTGCCAGCAGGCTCAACGGGGCAGGGCCCACAGATACGCAGTATTTT

j_call: TRBJ2-1
v_call: TRBV7-2
clone_size: .
d_call: .
cdr3_aa: CASLSPNAGSSYNEQFF
cdr3_nt: TGTGCCAGCCTTAGTCCCAACGCGGGGTCCTCCTACAATGAGCAGTTCTTC

j_call: TRBJ2-1
v_call: TRBV19
clone_size: .
d_call: TRBD2
cdr3_aa: CASSFPGGLNEQFF
cdr3_nt: TGTGCCAGTTCCTTTCCGGGGGGACTCAATGAGCAGTTCTTC

j_call: TRBJ1-2
v_call: TRBV6-1
clone_size: many
d_call: .
cdr3_aa: CASSPGLTNYGYTF
cdr3_nt: TGTGCCAGCAGCCCGGGACTTACCAACTATGGCTACACCTTC

j_call: TRBJ2-1
v_call: TRBV24-1
clone_size: .
d_call: .
cdr3_aa: CATSDLRDNNEQFF
cdr3_nt: TGTGCCACCAGTGATTTGCGGGACAACAATGAGCAGTTCTTC

j_call: TRBJ2-7
v_call: TRBV20-1
clone_size: few
d_call: TRBD1
cdr3_aa: CSALAPGGRYEQYF
cdr3_nt: TGCAGTGCTCTAGCGCCAGGGGGCCGCTACGAGCAGTACTTC

j_call: TRBJ1-2
v_call: TRBV7-9
clone_size: .
d_call: .
cdr3_aa: CASSPDVLGNYGYTF
cdr3_nt: TGTGCCAGCAGCCCGGATGTACTGGGGAACTATGGCTACACCTTC

j_call: TRBJ2-3
v_call: TRBV7-2
clone_size: many
d_call: .
cdr3_aa: CASSSPNVDTQYF
cdr3_nt: TGTGCCAGCAGCTCCCCGAACGTAGATACGCAGTATTTT